These 21 T cell receptor beta chains were sequenced from one sample in a study of T cell repertoires in aging, cancer and after chemotherapy. TRB rearrangements spanning V, D and J were amplified using mixed TRB-A/B primers. In TCRdb, the multiplex PCR reads were re-called with MiXCR into one record per CDR3 protein. The sample gives about 2,200 distinct CDR3 sequences, around 24% of which show up once; 25% to 35% is in the top ten. Amplification of TCR beta used genomic DNA extracted from peripheral blood. The sequenced sample was blood. These receptors were obtained from a human donor with a solid tumor.

This clonotype turned up a few times. V is TRBV20-1 and J is TRBJ2-3, with D perhaps TRBD1 (5 bases). The V gene lost 6 bases and the J gene lost 0 bases, with 7 bases spanning the gap. The germline gives CDR1 DFQATT, CDR2 SNEGSKA (reference sequence). The CDR3 contains 12 residues. The CDR3: CSARTSTDTQYF. The CDR3 DNA reads TGCAGTGCCCGGACAAGCACAGATACGCAGTATTTT.

About this clonotype itself: A much bigger clone sits one base away, suggesting this may be a read error. The chain has TRBV6-5 and TRBJ2-3; 9 positions match TRBD1. CDR1 MNHEY and CDR2 SVGAGI come from the germline V gene. This CDR3 has 16 amino acids. The V gene end was trimmed by 5 bases and the J gene end by 6 bases; junction bases not matched to a gene: 12. CDR3 in amino acids: CASSRPRTGESDTQYF. The CDR3 DNA reads as TGTGCCAGCAGTCGACCCAGGACAGGGGAGTCGGATACGCAGTATTTT.

Worth noting for this clonotype: Mismatch with germline at one junction end may stem from a read error. The chain links TRBV5-6 to TRBJ2-1; 11 bases are shared with TRBD2. From germline, CDR1 is SGHDT and CDR2 YYEEEE. CDR3 size: 15 residues. This chain's CDR3 is CASSFIAGGNNEQFF. The CDR3 bases are TGCGCCAGCAGCTTCATAGCGGGGGGGAACAATGAGCAGTTCTTC.

This chain joins TRBV4-1 and TRBJ2-1, with TRBD1 as a possible D gene (6 bases). Germline V gene lookup returns CDR1 MGHRA and CDR2 YSYEKL. Trimming took 4 bases from V and 3 from J, leaving 13 bases between them. The CDR3 is 15 amino acids. In DNA form, the CDR3 reads TGCGCCAGCAGCCTAGAGGGGGTTCGCTACAATGAGCAGTTCTTC. Its translation is CASSLEGVRYNEQFF.

Within the sample, this clonotype is large. J is TRBJ2-7 and V is TRBV6-5, with a possible D match to TRBD2 (7 bases). Deletions cut 4 bases from V and 4 bases from J, with 14 bases between. The CDR3 is made up of 14 amino acids. Germline CDR1 reads MNHEY; CDR2 reads SVGAGI. In DNA, the CDR3 is TGTGCCAGCAGTTCCAAACAGGGAGGGTACGAGCAGTACTTC. Amino acids: CASSSKQGGYEQYF.

V usage is TRBV20-1 and J usage is TRBJ2-1, with D maybe TRBD1 (6 bases). This CDR3 spans 14 amino acids. Deletions cut 6 bases from V and 4 bases from J, with 16 bases between. The germline V gene encodes CDR1 DFQATT and CDR2 SNEGSKA (reference sequence). The CDR3 nucleotides read TGCAGTGCGGTTGAGGGGGAGCGGTACAATGAGCAGTTCTTC. Its translation: CSAVEGERYNEQFF.

This chain joins TRBV7-2 and TRBJ1-3; D is undetermined. The CDR3 sequence is 12 residues long. Germline-derived CDR1 and CDR2 are SGHTA and FQGNSA. Between the trimmed V and J ends, which lost 5 bases and 1 base, there was a span of 3 bases. The CDR3 region is CASSLSGNTIYF. The CDR3 DNA reads TGTGCCAGCAGCCTTTCTGGAAACACCATATATTTT.

A single count supports this clonotype. The CDR3 sequence is CAWNPGGEKLFF. In DNA, the CDR3 is TGTGCCTGGAATCCGGGGGGCGAAAAACTGTTTTTT. The rearrangement uses TRBV30 and TRBJ1-4, with a weak D call TRBD1 (6 bases). Germline CDR1 GTSNPN, CDR2 SVGIG (reference sequence). The CDR3 consists of 12 residues. The V gene lost 4 bases and the J gene lost 8 bases, with 11 bases spanning the gap.

This clonotype is labeled large. V usage is TRBV30 and J usage is TRBJ2-1, with D possibly being TRBD1 or TRBD2 (6 bases each). Trimming left V 3 bases short and J 15 bases short, with 9 bases between. The germline V gene encodes CDR1 GTSNPN and CDR2 SVGIG (reference sequence). The CDR3 sequence is 9 residues long. CDR3 nucleotide sequence: TGTGCCTGGAGCGGGGGCGGGTTCTTC. It codes for CAWSGGGFF.

The chain couples TRBV12-3 or TRBV12-4 to TRBJ1-5, with TRBD1 identical over 9 bases. The CDR3 runs to 14 residues. After removal of 5 bases from V and 6 bases from J, the junction contained 5 bases not matched to a gene. CDR3 nucleotide sequence: TGTGCCAGCAGTGGGGACAGGGTAGGTCAGCCCCAGCATTTT. This encodes CASSGDRVGQPQHF.

This clonotype ranks as medium-sized. The chain is built from TRBV19 and TRBJ2-1, with D perhaps TRBD2 (5 bases). Germline loops: CDR1 LNHDA, CDR2 SQIVND (reference sequence). V was clipped by 0 bases and J by 1 base, with 7 bases between them. The CDR3 runs to 15 residues. CDR3 bases: TGTGCCAGTAGTATAGAAGAGGGTTCCTACAATGAGCAGTTCTTC. Its translation: CASSIEEGSYNEQFF.

The count of this clonotype is one. It may be a read error: a sequence one base away is much more abundant. The rearrangement uses TRBV15 and TRBJ2-1, with 7 bases matching TRBD1. This CDR3 spans 16 amino acids. CDR1 and CDR2 (germline): LNHNV, YYDKDF (reference sequence). CDR3 DNA: TGTGCCACCACCAGAGGACATGGCAGGGGGTACAATGAGCAGTTCTTC. It yields the protein CATTRGHGRGYNEQFF. Using reference TRBV15 and TRBJ2-1 for the parts outside the CDR3, the full variable domain is DAMVIQNPRYQVTQFGKPVTLSCSQTLNHNVMYWYQQKSSQAPKLLFHYYDKDFNNEADTPDNFQSRRPNTSFCFLDIRSPGLGDTAMYLCATTRGHGRGYNEQFFGPGTRLTVL.

This clonotype has a handful of counts. This chain connects TRBV5-6 to TRBJ1-4; D uncertain. CDR1 is SGHDT, CDR2 YYEEEE, per germline. This CDR3 region has 17 residues. V shed 3 bases and J shed 0 bases, with 15 bases lying between them. The CDR3: CASSWSSQPATNEKLFF. The DNA of the CDR3 is TGTGCCAGCAGCTGGAGCTCCCAGCCTGCAACTAATGAAAAACTGTTTTTT.

This clonotype rates as medium-sized. The chain is built from TRBV6-5 and TRBJ2-7; TRBD2 is a possible D gene (5 bases). Trimming left V 5 bases short and J 6 bases short, with 14 bases between. The CDR3 extends over 13 amino acids. The germline CDR1 and CDR2 sequences are MNHEY and SVGAGI. The CDR3: CASSTGSRGEQYF. The CDR3, as DNA: TGTGCCAGCAGTACCGGTTCTCGGGGCGAGCAGTACTTC.

The chain combines TRBV19 with TRBJ1-1; 7 nucleotides align to TRBD1. Germline loops: CDR1 LNHDA, CDR2 SQIVND (reference sequence). The CDR3 has 17 amino acids. V shed 3 bases and J 1 base; nucleotides not matched to a gene: 11. CDR3 coding DNA: TGTGCCAGTAGTATGGGCCCCAGACAGGGTGAGAACACTGAAGCTTTCTTT. It codes for CASSMGPRQGENTEAFF.

This clonotype rates as large. The rearrangement uses TRBV11-1 and TRBJ2-1; D is possibly TRBD1 (6 bases). V gave up 2 bases and J gave up 7 bases, with 15 bases separating them. Germline lookup yields CDR1 SGHAT and CDR2 FQDESV (reference sequence). The CDR3 has 15 residues. CDR3 nucleotide sequence: TGTGCCAGCAGCTTACCAGGGGCGATGGTTAATGAGCAGTTCTTC. Translated: CASSLPGAMVNEQFF.

There are a few counts of this clonotype. The rearrangement joins TRBV27 to TRBJ2-4; D ambiguous. The V gene's germline CDR1 is MNHEY and CDR2 SMNVEV (reference sequence). Trimming stripped 3 bases from V and 2 bases from J, with 20 bases between. There are 18 residues in the CDR3. In DNA, the CDR3 is TGTGCCAGCAGTTTGGATTCTGGGAAAGGTTTTACCAAAAACATTCAGTACTTC. Protein sequence: CASSLDSGKGFTKNIQYF.

This clonotype is medium-sized within its sample. V usage is TRBV15 and J usage is TRBJ2-7, with D possibly being TRBD2 (5 bases). The V and J ends lost 5 bases and 0 bases respectively, with 11 bases between them. Germline CDR1 LNHNV, CDR2 YYDKDF (reference sequence). CDR3 length equals 14 residues. The CDR3, as DNA: TGTGCCACCAGCCCGCGAGCGGCCTCCTACGAGCAGTACTTC. Protein: CATSPRAASYEQYF.

This clonotype qualifies as medium-sized. V is TRBV12-3 or TRBV12-4 and J is TRBJ2-2; a weak D match, TRBD1 (6 bases). This CDR3 has 15 amino acids. The V gene lost 9 bases and the J gene lost 4 bases, with 18 bases spanning the gap. CDR3 sequence reads: CASRSRGGVTGELFF. CDR3 nucleotide sequence: TGTGCCAGTAGGAGCAGGGGTGGGGTCACCGGGGAGCTGTTTTTT.

By proportion, this clonotype is medium-sized. The J gene is TRBJ1-2, the V gene TRBV10-2; D is unclear. Trimming removed 10 bases at V and 3 bases at J, with 9 bases between. Germline CDR1 and CDR2: WSHSY and SAAADI. The CDR3 sequence is 11 residues long. The CDR3 region has the DNA TGCGCCACCCTGTCGTACTATGGCTACACCTTC. Protein product: CATLSYYGYTF.

This clonotype counts as medium-sized. The chain combines TRBV12-3 or TRBV12-4 with TRBJ1-1; 7 bases align to TRBD1. J lost 3 bases, V lost 5 bases, and 21 bases had no gene match. This CDR3 spans 19 amino acids. CDR3 nucleotides: TGTGCCAGCAGTGCTGCTTCCTCGACGGGGCCGACAGGGTACACTGAAGCTTTCTTT. This gives the protein CASSAASSTGPTGYTEAFF.